These 3 T cell receptor beta chains were all obtained from the same sample, sequenced in a study of shared clonotypes between healthy human individuals. Clones were read by immunoSEQ multiplex PCR, and TCRdb kept only the in-frame ones, dropping some. The top ten clones hold about an eighth of a sample with around 500,000 clones, 65% to 80% of them seen once. Specimen: PBMCs. Receptors originate from a woman between 35 and 50 years old in good health. Some clones in this sample may be carry-over from other donors' samples.

The J gene is TRBJ2-3, the V gene TRBV6-5; D assignment may be TRBD1 or TRBD2 (5 bases each). Germline V CDR1 and CDR2: MNHEY, SVGAGI. The CDR3 consists of 14 residues. Trimming pared 5 bases from V and 7 bases from J, leaving 16 bases between. CDR3 DNA sequence: TGTGCCAGCAGTCCAGCCGGGACCGGGAATACGCAGTATTTT. It specifies CASSPAGTGNTQYF.

This chain connects TRBV10-3 to TRBJ1-2; no clear D gene. The V gene's germline CDR1 is ENHRY and CDR2 SYGVKD. This CDR3 contains 12 residues. Between the trimmed V and J ends, which lost 5 bases and 4 bases, there was a span of 8 bases. CDR3 bases: TGTGCCATCAGTTCGGGCAGCTATGGCTACACCTTC. It specifies CAISSGSYGYTF.

The chain links TRBV5-5 to TRBJ1-1; maybe TRBD1 (5 bases). From germline, CDR1 is SGHKS and CDR2 YYEKEE (reference sequence). The V end was cut by 1 base, the J end by 4 bases, with 11 bases between. The CDR3 covers 14 residues. DNA of the CDR3: TGTGCCAGCAGCTTGACGGTGAGGGGCACTGAAGCTTTCTTT. This encodes CASSLTVRGTEAFF.